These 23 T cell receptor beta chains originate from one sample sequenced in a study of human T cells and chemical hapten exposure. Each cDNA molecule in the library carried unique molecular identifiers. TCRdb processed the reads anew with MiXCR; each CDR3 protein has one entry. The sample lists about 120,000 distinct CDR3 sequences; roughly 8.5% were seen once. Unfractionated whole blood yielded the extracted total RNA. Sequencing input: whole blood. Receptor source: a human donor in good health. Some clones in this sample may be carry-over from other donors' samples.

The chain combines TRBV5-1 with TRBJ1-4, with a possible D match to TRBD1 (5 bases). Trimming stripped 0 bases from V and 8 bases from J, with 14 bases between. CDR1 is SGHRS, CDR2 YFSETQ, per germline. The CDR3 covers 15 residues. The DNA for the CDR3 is TGCGCCAGCAGCTTGGGACAGTTTAAAGGGGAAAAACTGTTTTTT. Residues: CASSLGQFKGEKLFF.

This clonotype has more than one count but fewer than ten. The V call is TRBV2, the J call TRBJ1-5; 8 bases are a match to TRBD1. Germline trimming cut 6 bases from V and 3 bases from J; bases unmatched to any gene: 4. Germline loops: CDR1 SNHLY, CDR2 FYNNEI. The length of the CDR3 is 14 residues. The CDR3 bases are TGTGCCAGCAGAGGACAGGGTGCCAATCAGCCCCAGCATTTT. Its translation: CASRGQGANQPQHF.

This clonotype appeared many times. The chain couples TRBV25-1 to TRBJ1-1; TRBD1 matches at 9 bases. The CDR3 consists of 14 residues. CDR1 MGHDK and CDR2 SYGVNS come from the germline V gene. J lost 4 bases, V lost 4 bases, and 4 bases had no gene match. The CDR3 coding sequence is TGTGCCAGCAGTGTGGACAGGGGCGGCACTGAAGCTTTCTTT. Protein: CASSVDRGGTEAFF.

The CDR3 spells CASSQSSTGDYEQYF. The CDR3 DNA sequence: TGCGCCAGCAGCCAAAGCTCGACAGGGGACTACGAGCAGTACTTC. This chain connects TRBV4-1 to TRBJ2-7; TRBD1 matches 8 bases. Germline CDR1 and CDR2: MGHRA and YSYEKL. The V segment lost 2 bases and the J segment 3 bases; nucleotides outside the gene matches: 6. The CDR3 is 15 residues long.

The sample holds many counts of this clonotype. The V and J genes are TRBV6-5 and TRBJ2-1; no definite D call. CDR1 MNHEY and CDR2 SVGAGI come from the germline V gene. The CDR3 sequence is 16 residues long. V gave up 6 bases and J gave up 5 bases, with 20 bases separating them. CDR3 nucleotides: TGTGCCAGCAGACCGGACCGACGCCCGCGGCACAATGAGCAGTTCTTC. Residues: CASRPDRRPRHNEQFF.

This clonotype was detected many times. CDR3 in amino acids: CATSREVGQIITDTQYF. The DNA for the CDR3 is TGTGCCACCAGCAGAGAAGTAGGGCAGATCATCACAGATACGCAGTATTTT. J is TRBJ2-3 and V is TRBV15; D is undetermined. This CDR3 spans 17 amino acids. Trimming pared 0 bases from V and 2 bases from J, leaving 15 bases between. Germline lookup yields CDR1 LNHNV and CDR2 YYDKDF (reference sequence).

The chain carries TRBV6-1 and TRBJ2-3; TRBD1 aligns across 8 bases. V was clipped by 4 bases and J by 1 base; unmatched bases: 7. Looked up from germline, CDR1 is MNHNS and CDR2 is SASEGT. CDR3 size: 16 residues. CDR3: CASSGQGARGTDTQYF. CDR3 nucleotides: TGTGCCAGCAGTGGTCAGGGGGCTCGGGGCACAGATACGCAGTATTTT.

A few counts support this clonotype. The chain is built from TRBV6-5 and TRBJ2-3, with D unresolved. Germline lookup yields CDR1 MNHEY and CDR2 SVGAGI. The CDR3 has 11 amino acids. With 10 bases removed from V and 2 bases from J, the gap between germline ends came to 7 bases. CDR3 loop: CATAITDTQYF. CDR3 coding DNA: TGTGCCACTGCGATCACAGATACGCAGTATTTT.

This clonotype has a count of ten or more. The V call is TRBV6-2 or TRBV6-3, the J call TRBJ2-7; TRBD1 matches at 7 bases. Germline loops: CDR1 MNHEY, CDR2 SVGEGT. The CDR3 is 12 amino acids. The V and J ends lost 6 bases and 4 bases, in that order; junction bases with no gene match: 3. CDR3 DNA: TGTGCCAGCAGCCACAGGGGTTACGAGCAGTACTTC. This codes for CASSHRGYEQYF.

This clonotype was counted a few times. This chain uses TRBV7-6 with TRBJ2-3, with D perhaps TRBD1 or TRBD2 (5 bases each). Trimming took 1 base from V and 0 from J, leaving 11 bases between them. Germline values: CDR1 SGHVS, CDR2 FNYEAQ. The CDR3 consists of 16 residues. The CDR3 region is CASSLVPGPSTDTQYF. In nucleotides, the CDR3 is TGTGCCAGCAGCTTAGTCCCGGGACCGAGCACAGATACGCAGTATTTT.

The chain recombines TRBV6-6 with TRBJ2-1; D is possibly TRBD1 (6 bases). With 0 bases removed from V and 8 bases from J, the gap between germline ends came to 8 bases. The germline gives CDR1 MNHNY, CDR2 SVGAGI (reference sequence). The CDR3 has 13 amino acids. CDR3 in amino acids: CASSYSKGDEQFF. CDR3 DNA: TGTGCCAGCAGTTACTCGAAGGGGGATGAGCAGTTCTTC.

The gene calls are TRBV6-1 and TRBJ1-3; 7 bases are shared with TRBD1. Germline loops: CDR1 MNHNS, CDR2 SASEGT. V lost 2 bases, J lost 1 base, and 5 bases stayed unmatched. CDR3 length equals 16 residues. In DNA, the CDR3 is TGTGCCAGCAGTGAAAGGGAGACAGGGTCTGGAAACACCATATATTTT. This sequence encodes CASSERETGSGNTIYF.

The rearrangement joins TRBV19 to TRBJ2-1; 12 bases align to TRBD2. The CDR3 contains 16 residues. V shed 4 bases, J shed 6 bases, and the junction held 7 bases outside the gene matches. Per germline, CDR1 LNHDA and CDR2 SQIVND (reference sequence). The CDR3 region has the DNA TGTGCCAGTAGTAGTAAACTAGCGGGGGGCGGCAATGAGCAGTTCTTC. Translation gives CASSSKLAGGGNEQFF.

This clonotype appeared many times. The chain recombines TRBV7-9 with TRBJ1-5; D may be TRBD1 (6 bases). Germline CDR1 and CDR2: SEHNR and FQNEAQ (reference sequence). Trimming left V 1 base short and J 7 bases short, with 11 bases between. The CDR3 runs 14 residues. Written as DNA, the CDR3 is TGTGCCAGCAGCTTAGAGGGGGGTTTCCAGCCCCAGCATTTT. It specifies CASSLEGGFQPQHF.

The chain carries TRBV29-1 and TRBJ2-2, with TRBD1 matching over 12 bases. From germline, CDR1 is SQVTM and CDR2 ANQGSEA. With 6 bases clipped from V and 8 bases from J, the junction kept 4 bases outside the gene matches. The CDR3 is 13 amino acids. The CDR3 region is CSVGTGGMGELFF. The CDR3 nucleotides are TGCAGCGTCGGGACAGGGGGCATGGGGGAGCTGTTTTTT.

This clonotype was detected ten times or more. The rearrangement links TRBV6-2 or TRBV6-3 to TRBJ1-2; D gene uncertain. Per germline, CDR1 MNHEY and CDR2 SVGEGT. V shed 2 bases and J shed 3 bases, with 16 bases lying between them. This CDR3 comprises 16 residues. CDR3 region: CASSYVSGNLDYGYTF. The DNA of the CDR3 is TGTGCCAGCAGTTACGTGTCCGGGAACCTCGACTATGGCTACACCTTC.

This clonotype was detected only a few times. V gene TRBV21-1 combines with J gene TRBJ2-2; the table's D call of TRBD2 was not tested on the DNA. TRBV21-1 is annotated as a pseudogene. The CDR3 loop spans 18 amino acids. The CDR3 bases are TGTGCCAGCAGCAAAGAGGCGGGTAGCGGGAGGAACGACGGGGAGCTGTTTTTT. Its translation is CASSKEAGSGRNDGELFF.

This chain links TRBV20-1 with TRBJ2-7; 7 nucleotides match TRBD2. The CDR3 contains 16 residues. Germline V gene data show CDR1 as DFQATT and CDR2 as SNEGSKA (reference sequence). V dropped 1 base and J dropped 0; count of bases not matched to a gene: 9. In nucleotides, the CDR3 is TGCAGTGCTAGAGGGGGAGGGACGGCGAGCTCCTACGAGCAGTACTTC. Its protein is CSARGGGTASSYEQYF.

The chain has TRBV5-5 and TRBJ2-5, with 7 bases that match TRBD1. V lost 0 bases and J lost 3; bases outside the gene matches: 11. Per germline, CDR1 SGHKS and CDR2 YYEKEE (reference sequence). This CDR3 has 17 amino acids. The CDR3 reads CASSLGQVLQGEETQYF. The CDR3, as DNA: TGTGCCAGCAGCTTGGGTCAAGTATTGCAGGGGGAAGAGACCCAGTACTTC.

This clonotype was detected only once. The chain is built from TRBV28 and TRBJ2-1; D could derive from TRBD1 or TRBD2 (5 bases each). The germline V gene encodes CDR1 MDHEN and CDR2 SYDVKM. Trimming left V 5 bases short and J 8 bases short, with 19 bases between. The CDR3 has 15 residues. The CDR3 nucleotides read TGTGCCAGCAGTACCCGGGACCCAGATTGGGATGAGCAGTTCTTC. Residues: CASSTRDPDWDEQFF.

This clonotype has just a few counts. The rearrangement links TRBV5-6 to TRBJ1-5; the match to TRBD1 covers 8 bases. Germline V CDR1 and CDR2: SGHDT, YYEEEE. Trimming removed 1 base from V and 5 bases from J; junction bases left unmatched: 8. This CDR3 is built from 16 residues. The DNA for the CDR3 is TGTGCCAGCAGCTTGTGGCTCGGACAGGGTGATCAGCCCCAGCATTTT. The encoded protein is CASSLWLGQGDQPQHF. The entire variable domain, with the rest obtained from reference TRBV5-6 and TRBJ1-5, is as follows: DAGVTQSPTHLIKTRGQQVTLRCSPKSGHDTVSWYQQALGQGPQFIFQYYEEEERQRGNFPDRFSGHQFPNYSSELNVNALLLGDSALYLCASSLWLGQGDQPQHFGDGTRLSIL.

The CDR3 coding sequence is TGTGCCAGCGTGGGCAGGGGGGCCAATGAGCAGTTCTTC. Protein: CASVGRGANEQFF. This chain links TRBV3-1 with TRBJ2-1, with a possible D match to TRBD1 (7 bases). V was clipped by 8 bases and J by 6 bases, with 14 bases between them. Germline loops: CDR1 LGHDT, CDR2 YNNKEL (reference sequence). There are 13 residues in the CDR3.

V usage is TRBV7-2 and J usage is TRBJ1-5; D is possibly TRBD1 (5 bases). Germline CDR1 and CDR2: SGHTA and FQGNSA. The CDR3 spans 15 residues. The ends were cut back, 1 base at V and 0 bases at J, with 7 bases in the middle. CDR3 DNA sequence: TGTGCCAGCAGCTTAGGACAGAATAGCAATCAGCCCCAGCATTTT. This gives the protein CASSLGQNSNQPQHF.